What follows describes a single T cell receptor beta chain. Its antigen remains unknown. This sample is drawn from a study of CD8+ T cells in alopecia areata. The study's findings and limits: Relative to mice, TCR sharing across patients was less clear, a difference possibly HLA-related.

cDNA serving as the sequencing template came from extracted, reverse transcribed RNA. This table comes from immunoSEQ multiplex PCR, and its TCRdb copy is limited to in-frame clones, with some not included. The data show about 150,000 clones, around three fifths seen once. The CDR3 totals 15 residues. Germline CDR1 is MNHEY and CDR2 is SVGAGI. J gave up 8 bases and V 6 bases, and 10 bases lay outside the gene matches. The receptor was derived from a human donor with alopecia areata. This specimen was CD4+ T cells sorted from blood, taken at week 0. The chain has TRBV6-5 and TRBJ2-3, with TRBD2 matching 11 bases. The CDR3 DNA reads TGTGCCAGCAGACGGGATCTAGCGGGGGGAGGTACGCAGTATTTT. This codes for CASRRDLAGGGTQYF.